This T cell receptor beta chain came from a study of shared clonotypes between healthy human individuals. Study-wide context: Donors had three CD4 naive, three CD4 memory, two CD8 naive and one CD8 memory plate apiece. Whole-study findings and limits: Owing to a small donor count, the genetic and exposure-history diversity represented was limited.

Assay: immunoSEQ multiplex PCR; the TCRdb copy retains only in-frame clones and omits some. The sample holds approximately 2.5 million clones, approximately 94% seen once. Concerning this clone itself: Antigen: not known.

Every donor was a Caucasian adult from Nashville, Tennessee. CD4+ cell separation produced CD45RA+ naive and CD45RA-negative memory subsets. The specimen was naive CD4+ T cells from PBMCs. Indicated subset: CD45RA+ positively selected. The sequence was collected from a man aged 18 to 35 in good health. Some clones in this sample may be carry-over from other donors' samples.

Written as DNA, the CDR3 is TGCGCCAGCAGCTTGCGCCCCAGGGGGCGGCACGAGCAGTACTTC. Translated, it gives CASSLRPRGRHEQYF. This chain joins TRBV5-1 and TRBJ2-7; 8 nucleotides align to TRBD1. CDR3 size: 15 residues. V dropped 1 base and J dropped 5; count of bases not matched to a gene: 8. The germline gives CDR1 SGHRS, CDR2 YFSETQ.